Shown below are 15 T cell receptor beta chains from a single sample sequenced in a study of blood T cell repertoires in COVID-19. Data came from immunoSEQ multiplex PCR; TCRdb stores just in-frame clones and leaves some out. This sample has 180,000 or so clones, with around 90% found just once. Specimen: peripheral blood. These receptors originate from a man between 35 and 55 years old with acute or convalescent COVID-19.

DNA of the CDR3: TGTGCCACCGCACCCAAGGGGCGGGGGGCCGCCTACGAGCAGTACTTC. Translating it yields CATAPKGRGAAYEQYF. The J gene is TRBJ2-7, the V gene TRBV24-1, with 8 positions matching TRBD2. V shed 9 bases, J shed 2 bases, and the junction held 14 bases outside the gene matches. CDR1 is KGHDR, CDR2 SFDVKD, per germline. This CDR3 comprises 16 residues.

This chain links TRBV3-1 (or the pseudogene TRBV3-2) with TRBJ2-7; 8 bases are a match to TRBD1. Germline CDR1 reads LGHDT; CDR2 reads YNNKEL (reference sequence). The CDR3 is made up of 16 amino acids. The V segment lost 1 base and the J segment 2 bases; nucleotides outside the gene matches: 7. Here the CDR3 reads CASSQAPGTGTYEQYF. The DNA of the CDR3 is TGTGCCAGCAGCCAAGCCCCCGGGACAGGTACCTACGAGCAGTACTTC.

The chain joins TRBV6-6 to TRBJ2-1; perhaps TRBD1 as D (6 bases). Trimming removed 5 bases at V and 1 base at J, with 15 bases between. Germline loops: CDR1 MNHNY, CDR2 SVGAGI (reference sequence). This CDR3 comprises 16 residues. The DNA of the CDR3 is TGTGCCAGCAGTCCCAGCCGACAGGTATCCTACAATGAGCAGTTCTTC. Its translation: CASSPSRQVSYNEQFF.

The CDR3 region has the DNA TGTGCCAGCAGCACAAAACAGGACAGCACCTACGAGCAGTACTTC. It codes for CASSTKQDSTYEQYF. The chain has TRBV5-4 and TRBJ2-7, with D possibly TRBD1 on 6 matching bases. CDR1 and CDR2 (germline): SGHNT, YYREEE (reference sequence). V lost 4 bases, J lost 2 bases, and 16 bases lay in between. The CDR3 contains 15 residues.

The chain is built from TRBV11-2 and TRBJ2-7, with 11 bases aligning to TRBD2. This CDR3 spans 16 amino acids. Germline assignment: CDR1 SGHAT and CDR2 FQNNGV. With V trimmed by 0 bases and J by 7 bases, 8 bases remained unmatched. CDR3 bases: TGTGCCAGCAGCTTAGATGGTAGCGGGGGGGCCGGTGAGCAGTACTTC. This sequence encodes CASSLDGSGGAGEQYF.

The chain has TRBV7-9 and TRBJ1-5; D may be TRBD1 (5 bases). The CDR3 has 14 residues. V dropped 5 bases and J dropped 4 bases, with 12 bases sitting between them. CDR1 is SEHNR and CDR2 is FQNEAQ in the germline V gene (reference sequence). This CDR3 is CASSETGTNQPQHF. CDR3 DNA: TGTGCCAGCAGCGAAACCGGGACTAATCAGCCCCAGCATTTT.

This sequence joins TRBV7-2 and TRBJ2-3; the match to TRBD2 covers 12 bases. The CDR3 is made up of 17 amino acids. Germline CDR1 is SGHTA and CDR2 is FQGNSA. Trimming removed 5 bases from V and 1 base from J; junction bases left unmatched: 7. The CDR3 sequence: CASSPNPSGGGTDTQYF. CDR3 nucleotides: TGTGCCAGCAGCCCAAACCCTAGCGGGGGGGGCACAGATACGCAGTATTTT.

The chain uses TRBV5-1 and TRBJ1-2, with TRBD1 as a possible D gene (5 bases). The CDR3 length is 13 residues. The germline V gene has CDR1 SGHRS and CDR2 YFSETQ. Trimming took off 3 bases at V and 4 bases at J, with 10 bases between the two ends. The CDR3 DNA reads as TGCGCCAGCAGCTCGGGACTCAGCTATGGCTACACCTTC. Protein product: CASSSGLSYGYTF.

This clone was observed a single time. This sequence joins TRBV5-4 and TRBJ2-3; D might be TRBD1 (6 bases). CDR3 length equals 14 residues. The germline V gene encodes CDR1 SGHNT and CDR2 YYREEE (reference sequence). V dropped 2 bases and J dropped 4 bases, with 11 bases sitting between them. The CDR3 nucleotides are TGTGCCAGCAGCTTACAGGGTTGGGCAGATACGCAGTATTTT. Its translation: CASSLQGWADTQYF.

The V gene is TRBV7-6, the J gene TRBJ2-2; 7 bases fit TRBD1. Germline values: CDR1 SGHVS, CDR2 FNYEAQ. Trimming at V came to 7 bases and at J to 3 bases, leaving 8 bases not matched to a gene. This CDR3 is built from 15 residues. This chain's CDR3 is CASTLRTGDTGELFF. Written as DNA, the CDR3 is TGTGCCAGCACCCTCCGGACAGGAGACACCGGGGAGCTGTTTTTT.

The genes are TRBV19 and TRBJ1-4; TRBD1 might be the D (5 bases). CDR3 length equals 15 residues. Trimming shortened V by 6 bases and J by 7 bases, and 18 bases separated the two germline ends. Germline V gene lookup returns CDR1 LNHDA and CDR2 SQIVND (reference sequence). The CDR3 sequence: CASSTGGFGFEKLFF. The DNA of the CDR3 is TGTGCCAGTAGCACCGGGGGGTTTGGTTTTGAAAAACTGTTTTTT. The whole variable domain, filled in from reference TRBV19 and TRBJ1-4, reads DGGITQSPKYLFRKEGQNVTLSCEQNLNHDAMYWYRQDPGQGLRLIYYSQIVNDFQKGDIAEGYSVSREKKESFPLTVTSAQKNPTAFYLCASSTGGFGFEKLFFGSGTQLSVL.

Comment on this clone: Sequence at one end of the junction differs from germline and may be a read error. The V and J genes are TRBV27 and TRBJ2-1; the D gene is possibly TRBD2 (5 bases). There are 14 residues in the CDR3. Germline-derived CDR1 and CDR2 are MNHEY and SMNVEV (reference sequence). CDR3 amino acids: CVSRPVGVTNEQFF. In nucleotides, the CDR3 is TGTGTCAGCCGGCCTGTCGGGGTGACCAATGAGCAGTTCTTC.

This sequence joins TRBV5-6 and TRBJ1-2, with 8 bases that match TRBD1. This CDR3 has 13 residues. Germline V gene lookup returns CDR1 SGHDT and CDR2 YYEEEE. Germline trimming cut 7 bases from V and 8 bases from J; bases unmatched to any gene: 10. The CDR3 reads CASSVAGGRGYTF. The CDR3 DNA reads as TGTGCCAGCTCGGTCGCAGGGGGCCGGGGCTACACCTTC.

With regard to this clone: This same CDR3 is encoded by further DNA sequences in the sample. The gene calls are TRBV18 and TRBJ1-1; possibly TRBD1 for D (6 bases). V lost 3 bases, J lost 1 base, and 9 bases lay in between. Germline values: CDR1 KGHSH, CDR2 LQKENI. The length of the CDR3 is 14 residues. As DNA, the CDR3 is TGTGCCAGCTCACCCGACAGGACGAACACTGAAGCTTTCTTT. It specifies CASSPDRTNTEAFF.

The rearrangement joins TRBV5-4 to TRBJ2-1, with D possibly matching TRBD1 (6 bases). CDR3 length: 15 residues. Looked up from germline, CDR1 is SGHNT and CDR2 is YYREEE (reference sequence). V was pared by 0 bases and J by 6 bases, with 13 bases between. The CDR3 bases are TGTGCCAGCAGCTTGGAGGGATGGGGGCTCAATGAGCAGTTCTTC. It yields the protein CASSLEGWGLNEQFF.